One and the same sample provided the 10 T cell receptor beta chains below, sequenced in a study of metastatic and nonmetastatic thyroid tumors. Thyroid surgery took place with no prior treatment in any patient. With MiXCR, TCRdb reprocessed the PCR reads. The sample lists 15,000 to 20,000 clones; less than 25% were seen once. Sequenced sample: tumor tissue. All receptors derive from a female donor with papillary thyroid cancer or a benign thyroid nodule (not recorded which). Some clones in this sample may be carry-over from other donors' samples.

This clone appeared many times. The chain uses TRBV2 and TRBJ1-2; 7 bases line up with TRBD1. CDR1 is SNHLY, CDR2 FYNNEI, per germline. J gave up 7 bases and V 5 bases, and 4 bases lay outside the gene matches. The CDR3 consists of 12 residues. The CDR3 is CASSNQGGGYTF. The CDR3 coding sequence is TGTGCCAGCAGTAATCAGGGGGGTGGCTACACCTTC.

This clone occurred many times. V usage is TRBV20-1 and J usage is TRBJ1-1, with a tentative D call TRBD1 (5 bases). V was cut by 3 bases and J by 3 bases, with 8 bases left in between. The CDR3 extends over 12 amino acids. The germline CDR1 and CDR2 sequences are DFQATT and SNEGSKA (reference sequence). For the CDR3, the DNA is TGCAGTGCTAGGAGCAGGGACACTGAAGCTTTCTTT. It specifies CSARSRDTEAFF.

J is TRBJ2-7 and V is TRBV11-2; the match to TRBD2 covers 12 bases. The germline CDR1 and CDR2 sequences are SGHAT and FQNNGV. After removal of 3 bases from V and 6 bases from J, the junction contained 6 bases not matched to a gene. The CDR3 has 15 amino acids. CDR3 sequence (DNA): TGTGCCAGCAGCTTGCTAGCGGGAGGGCCTGGCGAGCAGTACTTC. It codes for CASSLLAGGPGEQYF. Full variable domain (rest looked up from reference TRBV11-2 and TRBJ2-7): EAGVAQSPRYKIIEKRQSVAFWCNPISGHATLYWYQQILGQGPKLLIQFQNNGVVDDSQLPKDRFSAERLKGVDSTLKIQPAKLEDSAVYLCASSLLAGGPGEQYFGPGTRLTVT.

In regard to this clone: A much larger clone sits a single nucleotide away, making a read error possible. The V gene is TRBV27, the J gene TRBJ2-1; D uncertain. Germline V gene sequence: CDR1 MNHEY, CDR2 SMNVEV (reference sequence). V shed 4 bases and J shed 9 bases, with 13 bases lying between them. The CDR3 is 13 residues long. CDR3: CASSWSVHGEQFF. Here the CDR3 DNA reads TGTGCCAGCAGTTGGAGCGTTCACGGTGAGCAGTTCTTC.

This clone appeared many times. This chain joins TRBV5-8 and TRBJ2-5; 10 nucleotides match TRBD2. CDR1 is SGHTS, CDR2 YDEGEE, per germline. J lost 5 bases, V lost 0 bases, and 10 bases had no gene match. The CDR3 is 17 residues long. CDR3 in amino acids: CASSLAGTSVGSETQYF. The CDR3 region has the DNA TGTGCCAGCAGCTTGGCCGGGACTAGCGTGGGGTCGGAGACCCAGTACTTC.

A note on this clone: An end of the junction does not agree with germline; a read error may underlie this. V is TRBV11-2 and J is TRBJ2-4; tentatively, D is TRBD1 (5 bases). CDR3 length: 18 amino acids. From germline, CDR1 is SGHAT and CDR2 FQNNGV. CDR3 in amino acids: CASSLGVGQGWAKNIKYF. The CDR3 DNA reads as TGTGCCAGCAGCTTAGGGGTCGGGCAGGGTTGGGCCAAAAACATTAAGTACTTC.

This clone has at least ten counts. The chain links TRBV7-9 to TRBJ2-7; D may be TRBD1 (6 bases). This CDR3 contains 13 residues. Germline V gene sequence: CDR1 SEHNR, CDR2 FQNEAQ (reference sequence). Between the trimmed V and J ends, which lost 4 bases and 1 base, there was a span of 8 bases. This CDR3 is CASSSGQSYEQYF. CDR3 DNA sequence: TGTGCCAGCAGCTCCGGACAGTCCTACGAGCAGTACTTC. The variable domain in full, with the rest retrieved from reference TRBV7-9 and TRBJ2-7, is DTGVSQNPRHKITKRGQNVTFRCDPISEHNRLYWYRQTLGQGPEFLTYFQNEAQLEKSRLLSDRFSAERPKGSFSTLEIQRTEQGDSAMYLCASSSGQSYEQYFGPGTRLTVT.

This clone was observed a handful of times. The J gene is TRBJ1-5, the V gene TRBV28, with no clear D. The CDR3 is 14 residues long. Trimming cost V 6 bases and J 5 bases, with 14 bases left between them. CDR1 is MDHEN, CDR2 SYDVKM, per germline. CDR3 in DNA: TGTGCCAGCAGCCAAGGAAGGGTCGATCAGCCCCAGCATTTT. This sequence encodes CASSQGRVDQPQHF.

The table lists this clone with many counts. The chain is built from TRBV27 and TRBJ2-7; TRBD2 matches at 13 bases. The CDR3 is 17 residues long. Trimming took 0 bases from V and 4 from J; bases not matched to a gene: 6. CDR1 is MNHEY and CDR2 is SMNVEV in the germline V gene (reference sequence). As DNA, the CDR3 is TGTGCCAGCAGTTTATCCGGGACTAGCGGGATACGGTACGAGCAGTACTTC. It yields the protein CASSLSGTSGIRYEQYF.

Ten or more counts support this clone. The V call is TRBV15, the J call TRBJ2-2, with 10 bases that match TRBD1. V dropped 1 base and J dropped 5; count of bases not matched to a gene: 7. The CDR3 has 17 amino acids. Germline V CDR1 and CDR2: LNHNV, YYDKDF (reference sequence). CDR3 residues: CATSRVGDRGVTGELFF. As DNA, the CDR3 is TGTGCCACCAGCAGAGTTGGGGACAGGGGCGTAACCGGGGAGCTGTTTTTT.